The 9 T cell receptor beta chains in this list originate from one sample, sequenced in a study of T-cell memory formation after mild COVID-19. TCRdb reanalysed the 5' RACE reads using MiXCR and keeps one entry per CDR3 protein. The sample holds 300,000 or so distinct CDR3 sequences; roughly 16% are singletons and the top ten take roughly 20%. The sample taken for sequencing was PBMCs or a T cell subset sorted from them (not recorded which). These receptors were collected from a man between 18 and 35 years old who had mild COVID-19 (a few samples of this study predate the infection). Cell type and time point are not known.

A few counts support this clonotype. The CDR3 DNA is TGCGCCAGCAGCCAAGTATTCAGGAACACTGAAGCTTTCTTT. This translates into CASSQVFRNTEAFF. This chain links TRBV4-3 with TRBJ1-1; no definite D call. The CDR3 totals 14 residues. V shed 1 base and J shed 1 base, with 7 bases lying between them. CDR1 and CDR2 from the germline V gene are LGHNA and YSLEER.

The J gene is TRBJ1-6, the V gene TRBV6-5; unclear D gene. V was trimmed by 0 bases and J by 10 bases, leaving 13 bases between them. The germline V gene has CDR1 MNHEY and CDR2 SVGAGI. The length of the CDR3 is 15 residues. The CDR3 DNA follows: TGTGCCAGCAGTTACTCGACGTTCCGGCCCTCACCCCTCCACTTT. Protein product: CASSYSTFRPSPLHF.

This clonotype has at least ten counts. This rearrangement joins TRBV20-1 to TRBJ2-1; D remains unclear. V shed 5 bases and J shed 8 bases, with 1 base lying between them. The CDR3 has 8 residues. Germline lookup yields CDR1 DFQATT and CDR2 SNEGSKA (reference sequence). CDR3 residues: CSAYEQFF. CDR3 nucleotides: TGCAGTGCTTATGAGCAGTTCTTC.

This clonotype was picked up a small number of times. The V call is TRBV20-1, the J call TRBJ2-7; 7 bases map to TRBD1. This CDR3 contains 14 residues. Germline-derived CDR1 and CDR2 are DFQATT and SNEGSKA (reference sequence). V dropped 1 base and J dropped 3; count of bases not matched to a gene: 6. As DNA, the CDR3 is TGCAGTGCTAGAGGCACAGGGGAGTTCTACGAGCAGTACTTC. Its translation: CSARGTGEFYEQYF.

CDR3 in DNA: TGTGCCAGCAGCGTAGGGCAGCACTCCGGGGCCAACGTCCTGACTTTC. Translated: CASSVGQHSGANVLTF. The chain recombines TRBV9 with TRBJ2-6, with D uncertain. In germline, CDR1 is SGDLS, CDR2 YYNGEE. The CDR3 runs 16 residues. V was cut by 0 bases and J by 4 bases, with 11 bases left in between.

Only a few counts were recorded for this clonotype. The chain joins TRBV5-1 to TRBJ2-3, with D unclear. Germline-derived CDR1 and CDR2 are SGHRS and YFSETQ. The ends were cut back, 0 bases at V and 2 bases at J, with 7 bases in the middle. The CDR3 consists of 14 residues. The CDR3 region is CASSLGQVTDTQYF. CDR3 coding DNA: TGCGCCAGCAGCTTGGGGCAAGTCACAGATACGCAGTATTTT.

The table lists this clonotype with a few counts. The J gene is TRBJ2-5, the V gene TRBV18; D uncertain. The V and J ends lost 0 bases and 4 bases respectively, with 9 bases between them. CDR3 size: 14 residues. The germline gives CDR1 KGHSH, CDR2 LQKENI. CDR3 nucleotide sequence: TGTGCCAGCTCACCACCGCGAGTGTTAGAGACCCAGTACTTC. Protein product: CASSPPRVLETQYF.

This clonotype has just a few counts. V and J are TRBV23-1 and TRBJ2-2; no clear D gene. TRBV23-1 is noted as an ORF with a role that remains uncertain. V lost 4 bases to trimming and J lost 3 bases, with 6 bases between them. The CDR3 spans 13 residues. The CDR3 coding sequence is TGCGCCAGCAGTCGGTGTCACACCGGGGAGCTGTTTTTT. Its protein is CASSRCHTGELFF.

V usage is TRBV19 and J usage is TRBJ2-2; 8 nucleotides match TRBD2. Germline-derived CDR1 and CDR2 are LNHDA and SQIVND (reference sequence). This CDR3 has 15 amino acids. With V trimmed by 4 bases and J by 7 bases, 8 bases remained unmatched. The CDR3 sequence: CASSTPGGALGELFF. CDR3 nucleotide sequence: TGTGCCAGTAGTACTCCCGGGGGGGCCCTCGGGGAGCTGTTTTTT.